Below, 16 T cell receptor beta chains from the same sample are listed, as sequenced in a study of blood T cell repertoires in COVID-19. Measured with immunoSEQ multiplex PCR; TCRdb has only the in-frame clones, and not every one. The data contain 300,000 to 400,000 clones, approximately 87% of them singletons. The specimen sequenced was peripheral blood. Receptor source: a woman between 45 and 65 years old with COVID-19, enrolled during active disease.

Written as DNA, the CDR3 is TGTGCCAGCAGTGATCTTAGCGGGAGGGCCTACAATGAGCAGTTCTTC. The encoded protein is CASSDLSGRAYNEQFF. This chain joins TRBV6-1 and TRBJ2-1, with 11 nucleotides matching TRBD2. In germline, CDR1 is MNHNS, CDR2 SASEGT. V dropped 3 bases and J dropped 2; count of bases not matched to a gene: 3. The CDR3 is 16 residues long.

This chain joins TRBV7-8 and TRBJ2-1, with D possibly matching TRBD2 (6 bases). With 2 bases removed from V and 3 bases from J, the gap between germline ends came to 14 bases. The CDR3 has 16 amino acids. CDR1 SGHVS and CDR2 FQNEAQ come from the germline V gene. CDR3 nucleotides: TGTGCCAGCAGCTTATGGGAGGACTCCCTCTACAATGAGCAGTTCTTC. Translating it yields CASSLWEDSLYNEQFF.

V and J are TRBV29-1 and TRBJ1-1; possibly TRBD1 for D (6 bases). V lost 0 bases to trimming and J lost 10 bases, with 18 bases between them. The CDR3 is 14 residues long. CDR1 is SQVTM, CDR2 ANQGSEA, per germline. CDR3 nucleotides: TGCAGCGTTGAAGATCAGACGGGGTTGGGGGCAGCTTTCTTT. Translated: CSVEDQTGLGAAFF.

The V gene is TRBV7-2, the J gene TRBJ1-4; possible D gene TRBD1, 5 bases. CDR1 and CDR2 (germline): SGHTA, FQGNSA. This CDR3 is built from 18 residues. V was clipped by 1 base and J by 5 bases, with 20 bases between them. The CDR3 nucleotides are TGTGCCAGCAGCTTAGGTCAGGGTTCAGTACGGAAAAATGAAAAACTGTTTTTT. This sequence encodes CASSLGQGSVRKNEKLFF.

The chain employs TRBV5-1 and TRBJ1-2; no clear D. Trimming left V 3 bases short and J 8 bases short, with 20 bases between. The CDR3 has 15 residues. CDR1 is SGHRS, CDR2 YFSETQ, per germline. The DNA for the CDR3 is TGCGCCAGCAGCTCCCTCGGCGGCGGAACCCAGGGCTACACCTTC. This gives the protein CASSSLGGGTQGYTF. Full variable domain (missing parts from reference TRBV5-1 and TRBJ1-2): KAGVTQTPRYLIKTRGQQVTLSCSPISGHRSVSWYQQTPGQGLQFLFEYFSETQRNKGNFPGRFSGRQFSNSRSEMNVSTLELGDSALYLCASSSLGGGTQGYTFGSGTRLTVV.

The chain links TRBV18 to TRBJ1-1; 7 nucleotides line up with TRBD1. Trimming at V came to 1 base and at J to 0 bases, leaving 5 bases not matched to a gene. The CDR3 runs 16 residues. CDR1 and CDR2 (germline): KGHSH, LQKENI. The CDR3 spells CASSPRQGEVNTEAFF. The CDR3 DNA reads TGTGCCAGCTCACCACGCCAGGGGGAGGTGAACACTGAAGCTTTCTTT. The full variable domain, in which reference TRBV18 and TRBJ1-1 provide the parts outside the CDR3, is NAGVMQNPRHLVRRRGQEARLRCSPMKGHSHVYWYRQLPEEGLKFMVYLQKENIIDESGMPKERFSAEFPKEGPSILRIQQVVRGDSAAYFCASSPRQGEVNTEAFFGQGTRLTVV.

V usage is TRBV19 and J usage is TRBJ1-4; 9 positions match TRBD1. V was pared by 4 bases and J by 2 bases, with 8 bases of the junction left unmatched. The CDR3 has 17 residues. Germline V lookup: CDR1 LNHDA, CDR2 SQIVND (reference sequence). CDR3 amino acids: CASSTGQGRGTNEKLFF. For the CDR3, the DNA is TGTGCCAGTAGTACGGGACAGGGAAGGGGCACTAATGAAAAACTGTTTTTT.

This clone was seen once. The chain employs TRBV6-4 and TRBJ2-3; perhaps TRBD2 as D (6 bases). Trimming shortened V by 10 bases and J by 5 bases, and 16 bases separated the two germline ends. This CDR3 region has 13 residues. Germline assignment: CDR1 MRHNA and CDR2 SNTAGT. The DNA of the CDR3 is TGTGCCACCCTTAATCTGCGGGGAGATACGCAGTATTTT. Protein sequence: CATLNLRGDTQYF.

This chain connects TRBV5-4 to TRBJ2-7, with TRBD1 as a possible D gene (6 bases). The CDR3 spans 15 residues. Germline values: CDR1 SGHNT, CDR2 YYREEE (reference sequence). The V end lost 3 bases, the J end lost 6 bases, and 19 bases lay between the germline ends. The CDR3 loop is CASSYLGSDRAEQYF. For the CDR3, the DNA is TGTGCCAGCAGCTACTTGGGATCGGACAGAGCCGAGCAGTACTTC.

The chain couples TRBV3-1 (or the pseudogene TRBV3-2) to TRBJ2-7; a weak D match, TRBD2 (5 bases). The germline V gene has CDR1 LGHDT and CDR2 YNNKEL (reference sequence). CDR3 length: 13 residues. Trimming left V 3 bases short and J 6 bases short, with 12 bases between. In nucleotides, the CDR3 is TGTGCCAGCAGCCAGATGACGGGGTCCGAGCAGTACTTC. Translation gives CASSQMTGSEQYF.

The chain has TRBV5-4 and TRBJ2-7, with 8 nucleotides matching TRBD1. This CDR3 region has 14 residues. Germline values: CDR1 SGHNT, CDR2 YYREEE (reference sequence). V shed 2 bases, J shed 5 bases, and the junction held 6 bases outside the gene matches. CDR3 sequence: CASSFRTGSNEQYF. Written as DNA, the CDR3 is TGTGCCAGCAGCTTCCGGACAGGGTCTAACGAGCAGTACTTC.

The chain combines TRBV27 with TRBJ2-7; D gene ambiguous. There are 13 residues in the CDR3. Germline lookup yields CDR1 MNHEY and CDR2 SMNVEV (reference sequence). Trimming left V 3 bases short and J 3 bases short, with 9 bases between. In nucleotides, the CDR3 is TGTGCCAGCAGTTTTAGTTTTGACTACGAGCAGTACTTC. This codes for CASSFSFDYEQYF.

The chain uses TRBV27 and TRBJ2-1, with a possible D match to TRBD2 (7 bases). Germline V CDR1 and CDR2: MNHEY, SMNVEV (reference sequence). V lost 7 bases and J lost 0, with 13 bases in between. CDR3 size: 15 residues. The CDR3: CASTWGGRSYNEQFF. In nucleotides, the CDR3 is TGTGCCAGCACATGGGGGGGCCGCTCCTACAATGAGCAGTTCTTC.

V and J are TRBV5-1 and TRBJ1-5; D unresolved. Germline V gives CDR1 SGHRS, CDR2 YFSETQ. Trimming took off 1 base at V and 1 base at J, with 9 bases between the two ends. The CDR3 runs to 15 residues. In DNA, the CDR3 is TGCGCCAGCAGCTTGACCGGGGTGAGCAATCAGCCCCAGCATTTT. Translated, it gives CASSLTGVSNQPQHF. The whole variable domain, filled in from reference TRBV5-1 and TRBJ1-5, reads KAGVTQTPRYLIKTRGQQVTLSCSPISGHRSVSWYQQTPGQGLQFLFEYFSETQRNKGNFPGRFSGRQFSNSRSEMNVSTLELGDSALYLCASSLTGVSNQPQHFGDGTRLSIL.

The CDR3 reads CAWTKTGGTEAFF. As DNA, the CDR3 is TGTGCCTGGACCAAGACAGGGGGAACTGAAGCTTTCTTT. The V and J genes are TRBV30 and TRBJ1-1, with 9 bases aligning to TRBD1. Germline V gene sequence: CDR1 GTSNPN, CDR2 SVGIG (reference sequence). V lost 4 bases and J lost 5; bases outside the gene matches: 5. There are 13 residues in the CDR3.

This chain links TRBV29-1 with TRBJ1-2; TRBD1 matches at 8 bases. CDR1 and CDR2 (germline): SQVTM, ANQGSEA. The CDR3 has 12 amino acids. Trimming took 6 bases from V and 4 from J; bases not matched to a gene: 4. The CDR3 is CSVRTGTYGYTF. The CDR3 nucleotides are TGCAGCGTGAGGACAGGGACCTATGGCTACACCTTC. Drawing the rest from reference TRBV29-1 and TRBJ1-2, the complete variable domain is SAVISQKPSRDICQRGTSLTIQCQVDSQVTMMFWYRQQPGQSLTLIATANQGSEATYESGFVIDKFPISRPNLTFSTLTVSNMSPEDSSIYLCSVRTGTYGYTFGSGTRLTVV.